This T cell receptor beta chain was retrieved from a study of T cell repertoires in cytomegalovirus infection. A remark on this clonotype: Its antigen is not identified.

The length of the CDR3 is 13 residues. CDR1 and CDR2 from the germline V gene are MNHEY and SVGEGT. Trimming cost V 2 bases and J 8 bases; bases outside gene matches: 3. A single record per CDR3 protein comes from TCRdb applying MiXCR to the reads. The sample yields about 890,000 distinct CDR3 sequences, around 32% seen once. The chain combines TRBV6-2 or TRBV6-3 with TRBJ2-1; TRBD1 matches 7 bases. The sample in question was cultured CD8+ T cells from PBMCs, obtained from culture after CMV antigen stimulation. The receptor comes from a human donor in good health (CMV status not recorded). Some clones in this sample may be carry-over from other donors' samples. The CDR3 DNA is TGTGCCAGCAGTTACCGGACAGGCCATGAGCAGTTCTTC. This gives the protein CASSYRTGHEQFF.